These T cell receptor beta chains were read from a single sample in a study of shared clonotypes between healthy human individuals. The protocol was immunoSEQ multiplex PCR, while the TCRdb copy is restricted to in-frame clones and leaves out a portion. The sample lists about 2 million clones, over 85% seen once, with more than 0.95% in the top ten. What was sequenced was naive CD8+ T cells sorted from blood. The receptors stem from a young man in good health. CDR3s include the opening cysteine and the closing phenylalanine or tryptophan. The D gene is left open where the match is weak. The size entry is marked missing in some rows and otherwise reads once, few, many or a size class.

TRBV7-9	TRBJ2-1	NA	NA	TGTGCCAGCAGCTTAGAGTTCTATGGGTTCAATGAGCAGTTCTTC	CASSLEFYGFNEQFF
TRBV5-6	TRBJ2-3	NA	NA	TGTGCCAGCAGCTTGTTCGGGAGCGCAGATACGCAGTATTTT	CASSLFGSADTQYF
TRBV2	TRBJ1-1	NA	NA	TGTGCCAGCAGTGAATATATCGGGACTGAAGCTTTCTTT	CASSEYIGTEAFF
TRBV2	TRBJ2-7	NA	TRBD2	TGTGCCAGCAGCCGATCCTCTAGCGGGAGGGTCCCGGGTTACGAGCAGTACTTC	CASSRSSSGRVPGYEQYF
TRBV4-1	TRBJ2-1	NA	NA	TGCGCCAGCAGCCAAAGTATAGCGGCTTCTAACAATGAGCAGTTCTTC	CASSQSIAASNNEQFF
TRBV29-1	TRBJ2-2	NA	NA	TGCAGCGTTGCGGAAATCACCGGGGAGCTGTTTTTT	CSVAEITGELFF
TRBV7-9	TRBJ2-1	NA	TRBD2	TGTGCCAGCAGCTTACCAGCGGGAGACAATGAGCAGTTCTTC	CASSLPAGDNEQFF
TRBV2	TRBJ1-2	NA	NA	TGTGCCAGCAGTGAGCGACTGGGCGATGGCTACACCTTC	CASSERLGDGYTF
TRBV7-9	TRBJ2-1	NA	NA	TGTGCCAGCAGCCCCCCTTACGGAAAAGGCTCCTACAATGAGCAGTTCTTC	CASSPPYGKGSYNEQFF
TRBV20-1	TRBJ2-5	NA	NA	TGCAGTGCTAGAACCGAGGAGACCCAGTACTTC	CSARTEETQYF
TRBV4-2	TRBJ2-5	NA	NA	TGTGCCAGCAGCCAAGGAGGAACTGAGACCCAGTACTTC	CASSQGGTETQYF
TRBV6-5	TRBJ2-1	NA	NA	TGTGCCAGCAGTTACTCTATGAGTTCCTACAATGAGCAGTTCTTC	CASSYSMSSYNEQFF
TRBV19	TRBJ1-5	NA	NA	TGTGCCAGCTCGATCCGGCCTGGGCAGGGCGTCAATCAGCCCCAGCATTTT	CASSIRPGQGVNQPQHF
TRBV19	TRBJ2-7	once	NA	TGTGCCAGTAGGGGACCGGACGGCTCCTACGAGCAGTACTTC	CASRGPDGSYEQYF
TRBV4-1	TRBJ1-5	NA	NA	TGCGCCAGCAGCCAAGATCTTCCCGGGAATCAGCCCCAGCATTTT	CASSQDLPGNQPQHF
TRBV4-1	TRBJ2-7	NA	NA	TGCGCCAGCAGCCAAGACGGCAAACCATCCTACGAGCAGTACTTC	CASSQDGKPSYEQYF
TRBV9	TRBJ1-4	NA	TRBD1	TGTGCCAGCAGCCCCCGACAGGGTTTTAATGAAAAACTGTTTTTT	CASSPRQGFNEKLFF
TRBV4-1	TRBJ2-3	NA	TRBD2	TGCGCCAGCAGCCAAGATGTGGGGGGGGACACAGATACGCAGTATTTT	CASSQDVGGDTDTQYF
TRBV27	TRBJ2-1	NA	NA	TGTGCCAGCACCCTCGGGGGACCCTACAATGAGCAGTTCTTC	CASTLGGPYNEQFF
TRBV5-4	TRBJ2-1	once	TRBD2	TGTGCCGGCCAGGACGGCCAGCGGGGGGGCCTCAATGAGCAGTTCTTC	CAGQDGQRGGLNEQFF
TRBV29-1	TRBJ2-1	NA	TRBD2	TGCAGCGTTGAGGAACTCGGGGGGGGTTCCTACAATGAGCAGTTCTTC	CSVEELGGGSYNEQFF
TRBV6-5	TRBJ1-6	NA	NA	TGTGCCAGCACCGCCGAGGGGGGTGGATCACCCCTCCACTTT	CASTAEGGGSPLHF
TRBV6-5	TRBJ2-3	NA	NA	TGTGCCAGCAGTTACTCCCTTGGAGATACGCAGTATTTT	CASSYSLGDTQYF
TRBV5-6	TRBJ2-3	NA	NA	TGTGCCAGCAGCTTCATCTGGGATACGCAGTATTTT	CASSFIWDTQYF
TRBV6-1	TRBJ1-5	NA	TRBD1	TGTGCCAGCAGTGAAGACAGGGGCGGCAATCAGCCCCAGCATTTT	CASSEDRGGNQPQHF
TRBV13	TRBJ1-1	NA	NA	TGTGCCAGCAGCTTAGATCAATTGAACACTGAAGCTTTCTTT	CASSLDQLNTEAFF
TRBV7-9	TRBJ1-2	NA	NA	TGTGCCAGCAGCCAGGATACAGTTCGGTTGGATGGCTACACCTTC	CASSQDTVRLDGYTF
TRBV7-8	TRBJ1-1	NA	TRBD1	TGTGCCAGCAGCGTTGACAGGGGCGCTGAAGCTTTCTTT	CASSVDRGAEAFF
TRBV18	TRBJ1-1	NA	TRBD1	TGTGCCAGCTCACCATCCCGGGACAGGGGATCCACTGAAGCTTTCTTT	CASSPSRDRGSTEAFF
TRBV16	TRBJ2-3	NA	NA	TGTGCCAGCAGCCCCGGACAGAATACGCAGTATTTT	CASSPGQNTQYF
TRBV30	TRBJ1-1	NA	TRBD1	TGTGCCTGGGATTTCGCAGGGGGCACTGAAGCTTTCTTT	CAWDFAGGTEAFF
TRBV27	TRBJ2-2	NA	TRBD1	TGTGCCAGCAGTTTAGGGACAGTGAACACCGGGGAGCTGTTTTTT	CASSLGTVNTGELFF
TRBV19	TRBJ1-4	NA	TRBD1	TGTGCCAGAGTGCACACCCGGACAGGAAATGAAAAACTGTTTTTT	CARVHTRTGNEKLFF
TRBV27	TRBJ2-7	NA	TRBD2	TGTGCCAGCAGTTTATCACCGACTAGCGGGAGATACGAGCAGTACTTC	CASSLSPTSGRYEQYF
TRBV9	TRBJ2-1	NA	TRBD2	TGTGCCAGCAGCTCCCTAGCGGGAGGCTATAAGTTCTTC	CASSSLAGGYKFF
TRBV5-6	TRBJ2-5	NA	NA	TGTGCCAGCAGCTCGAGGCTGCAGCAAGAGACCCAGTACTTC	CASSSRLQQETQYF
TRBV27	TRBJ2-2	once	TRBD2	TGTGCCAGCAGTTTCCGAGCGGGAGGCAACACCGGGGAGCTGTTTTTT	CASSFRAGGNTGELFF
TRBV5-4	TRBJ2-5	NA	TRBD2	TGTGCCAGCAGCTTGGGAGCGGGGGGGCCAGAGACCCAGTACTTC	CASSLGAGGPETQYF
TRBV10-3	TRBJ1-4	NA	NA	TGTGCCATCAGTGAGGGGTTTGGGCCAATTGGGGAAAAACTGTTTTTT	CAISEGFGPIGEKLFF
TRBV7-2	TRBJ2-7	NA	TRBD2	TGTGCCAGCAGCATTACTAGCGAAGGGGAGCAGTACTTC	CASSITSEGEQYF
TRBV11-2	TRBJ2-6	NA	NA	TGTGCCAGCAGCTTTGGCTCTGGGGCCAACGTCCTGACTTTC	CASSFGSGANVLTF
TRBV7-6	TRBJ2-2	NA	NA	TGTGCCAGCAGCGCTGAGGGCTCCCTTTTTCCCGGGGAGCTGTTTTTT	CASSAEGSLFPGELFF
TRBV11-3	TRBJ1-5	NA	NA	TGTGCCAGCAGCCCCTACCGTGGCAATCAGCCCCAGCATTTT	CASSPYRGNQPQHF
TRBV6-1	TRBJ2-1	NA	TRBD1	TGTGCCACCCGAAGGACAGGGGACAATGAGCAGTTCTTC	CATRRTGDNEQFF
TRBV13	TRBJ1-6	NA	NA	TGTGCCAGCAGCTTAGGACTTGAGGAGTCACCCCTCCACTTT	CASSLGLEESPLHF
TRBV5-6	TRBJ1-3	NA	NA	TGTGCCAGCAGCACGGACAGCTCTGGAAACACCATATATTTT	CASSTDSSGNTIYF
TRBV9	TRBJ1-1	NA	NA	TGTGCCAGCCGAGTCTTGGGATGGGTCAACGACACTGAAGCTTTCTTT	CASRVLGWVNDTEAFF
TRBV5-5	TRBJ2-7	once	NA	TGTGCCAGCAGCTTTTTGCTGACAGGCAGCTCCTACGAGCAGTACTTC	CASSFLLTGSSYEQYF
TRBV4-1	TRBJ2-7	NA	TRBD1	TGCGCCAGCAGCCCTAGACAGGGGGCTTCCTACGAGCAGTACTTC	CASSPRQGASYEQYF
TRBV27	TRBJ2-7	NA	TRBD1	TGTGCCAGCAGTTCCGGACAGGGATACGAGCAGTACTTC	CASSSGQGYEQYF
TRBV11-2	TRBJ1-5	NA	NA	TGTGCCAGCAGCTTGGGCGCTTATCAGCCCCAGCATTTT	CASSLGAYQPQHF
TRBV11-2	TRBJ2-7	NA	TRBD1	TGTGCCAGCAGAGGGGGGACAGGGGGTTACGAGCAGTACTTC	CASRGGTGGYEQYF
TRBV30	TRBJ2-7	NA	TRBD1	TGTGCCTGGAGTGTGGGACAGAGCTACGAGCAGTACTTC	CAWSVGQSYEQYF